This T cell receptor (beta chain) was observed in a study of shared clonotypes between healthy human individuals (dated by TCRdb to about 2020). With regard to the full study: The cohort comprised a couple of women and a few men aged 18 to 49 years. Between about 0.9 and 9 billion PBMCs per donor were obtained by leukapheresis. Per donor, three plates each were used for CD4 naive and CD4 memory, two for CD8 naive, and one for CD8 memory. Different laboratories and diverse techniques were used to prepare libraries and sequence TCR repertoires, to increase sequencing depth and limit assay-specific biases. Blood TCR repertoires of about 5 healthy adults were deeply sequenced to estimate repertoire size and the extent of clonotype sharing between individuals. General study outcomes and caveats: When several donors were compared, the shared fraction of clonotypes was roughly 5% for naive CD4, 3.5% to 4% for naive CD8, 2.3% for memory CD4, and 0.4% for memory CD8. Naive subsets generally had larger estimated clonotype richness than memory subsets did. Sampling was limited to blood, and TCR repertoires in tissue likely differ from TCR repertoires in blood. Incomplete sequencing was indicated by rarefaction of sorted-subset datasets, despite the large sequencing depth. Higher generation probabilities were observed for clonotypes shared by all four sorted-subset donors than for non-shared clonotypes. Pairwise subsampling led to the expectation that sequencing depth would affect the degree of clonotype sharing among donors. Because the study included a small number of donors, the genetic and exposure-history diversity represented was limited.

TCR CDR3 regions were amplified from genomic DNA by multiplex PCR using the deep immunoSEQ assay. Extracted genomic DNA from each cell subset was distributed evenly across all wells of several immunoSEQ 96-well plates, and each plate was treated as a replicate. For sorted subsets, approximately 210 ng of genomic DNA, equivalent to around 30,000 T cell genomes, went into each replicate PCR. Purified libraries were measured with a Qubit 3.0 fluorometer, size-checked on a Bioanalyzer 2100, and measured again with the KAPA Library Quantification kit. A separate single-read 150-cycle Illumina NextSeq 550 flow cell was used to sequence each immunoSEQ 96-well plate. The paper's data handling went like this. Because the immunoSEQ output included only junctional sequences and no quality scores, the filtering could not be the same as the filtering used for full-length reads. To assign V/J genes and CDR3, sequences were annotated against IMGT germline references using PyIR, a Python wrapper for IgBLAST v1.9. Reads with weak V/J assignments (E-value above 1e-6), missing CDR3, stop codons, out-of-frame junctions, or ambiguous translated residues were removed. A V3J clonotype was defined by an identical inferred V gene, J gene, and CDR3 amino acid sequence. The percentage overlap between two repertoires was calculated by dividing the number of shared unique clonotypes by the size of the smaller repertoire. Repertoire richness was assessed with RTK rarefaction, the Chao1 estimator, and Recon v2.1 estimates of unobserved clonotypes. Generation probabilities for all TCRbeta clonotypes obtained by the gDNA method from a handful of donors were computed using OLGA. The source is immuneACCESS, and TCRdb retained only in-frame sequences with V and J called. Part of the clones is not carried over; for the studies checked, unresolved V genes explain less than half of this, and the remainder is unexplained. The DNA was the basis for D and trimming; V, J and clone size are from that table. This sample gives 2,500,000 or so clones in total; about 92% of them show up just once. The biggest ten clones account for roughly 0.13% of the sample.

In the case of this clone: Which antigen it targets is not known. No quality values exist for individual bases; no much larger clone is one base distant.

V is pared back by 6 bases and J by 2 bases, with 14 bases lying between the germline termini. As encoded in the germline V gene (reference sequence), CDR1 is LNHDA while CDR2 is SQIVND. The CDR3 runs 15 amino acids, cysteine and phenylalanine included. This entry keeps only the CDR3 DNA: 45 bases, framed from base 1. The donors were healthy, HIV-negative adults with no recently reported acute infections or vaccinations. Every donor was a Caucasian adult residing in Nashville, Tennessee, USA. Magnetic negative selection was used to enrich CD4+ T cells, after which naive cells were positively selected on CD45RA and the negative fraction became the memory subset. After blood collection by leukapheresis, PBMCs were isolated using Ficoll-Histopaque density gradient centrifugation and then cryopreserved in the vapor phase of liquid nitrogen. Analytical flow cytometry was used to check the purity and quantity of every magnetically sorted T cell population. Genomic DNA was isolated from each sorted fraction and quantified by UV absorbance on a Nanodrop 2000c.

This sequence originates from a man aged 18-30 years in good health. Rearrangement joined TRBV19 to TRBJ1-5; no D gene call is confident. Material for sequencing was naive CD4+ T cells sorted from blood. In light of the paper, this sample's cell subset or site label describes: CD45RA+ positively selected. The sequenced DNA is TGTGCCAGTAGAACTGTATTTAATGGCAATCAGCCCCAGCATTTT. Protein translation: CASRTVFNGNQPQHF.